This TCR beta chain originates from a study of Ad26.COV2.S vaccination and SARS-CoV-2 variants. Turning to the study itself: Ad26.COV2.S arm of COV1001 included the donor.

The CDR3 extends over 15 amino acids. The V gene's germline CDR1 is SGHDN and CDR2 FVKESK. After removal of 3 bases from V and 6 bases from J, the junction contained 7 bases not matched to a gene. Measured with immunoSEQ multiplex PCR; TCRdb has only the in-frame clones, and not every one. The repertoire has fewer than 900,000 clones, 80% to 90% of them found once; the top ten carry roughly 1.5%. Specified treatment: about 20 received Ad26.COV2.S at low or high dose, single or two shots; 5 received placebo; per-sample allocation not given. Specimen acquisition occurred on day 63 following the initial vaccine or placebo injection.

The sample consisted of peripheral blood, taken in a trial of Ad26.COV2.S vaccine versus placebo. The receptor's source is a person aged 18-60 years who received the Ad26.COV2.S COVID-19 vaccine or a placebo. The chain has TRBV14 and TRBJ2-1; 8 nucleotides align to TRBD1. The DNA of the CDR3 is TGTGCCAGCAGCCACCTACAGGGGGAACGCAATGAGCAGTTCTTC. Residues: CASSHLQGERNEQFF.